The 4 T cell receptor beta chains given below trace back to one sample, sequenced in a study of T cells in localized non-small cell lung cancer. This table comes from immunoSEQ multiplex PCR, and its TCRdb copy is limited to in-frame clones, with some not included. Of about 34,000 clones listed, about 88% were seen once; the top ten hold 4.2%. The starting material was peripheral blood, obtained before any cancer treatment. The receptors were gathered from a woman aged 35 to 70 with stage I lung adenocarcinoma.

The chain carries TRBV5-1 and TRBJ1-1, with 9 bases identical to TRBD1. Germline lookup yields CDR1 SGHRS and CDR2 YFSETQ. V was pared by 1 base and J by 3 bases, with 4 bases of the junction left unmatched. This CDR3 contains 15 residues. The CDR3 DNA follows: TGCGCCAGCAGCTTGACACAGGGGGCGTACACTGAAGCTTTCTTT. This gives the protein CASSLTQGAYTEAFF.

V and J are TRBV11-1 and TRBJ2-2; possibly TRBD1 or TRBD2 for D (5 bases each). Looked up from germline, CDR1 is SGHAT and CDR2 is FQDESV (reference sequence). V gave up 2 bases and J gave up 4 bases, with 14 bases separating them. This CDR3 region has 16 residues. Here the CDR3 reads CASSLSGTITTGELFF. The CDR3 region has the DNA TGTGCCAGCAGCTTATCAGGGACCATCACCACCGGGGAGCTGTTTTTT.

CDR3 DNA sequence: TGTGCCAGCAGCTCTGGGAGATCAGCGGGGGGGCCCACAGATACGCAGTATTTT. Its translation is CASSSGRSAGGPTDTQYF. The chain employs TRBV11-2 and TRBJ2-3; 10 bases align to TRBD2. This CDR3 is built from 18 residues. V lost 4 bases to trimming and J lost 2 bases; unmatched junction nucleotides: 12. Germline CDR1 reads SGHAT; CDR2 reads FQNNGV. Supplemented by reference TRBV11-2 and TRBJ2-3, the full variable domain reads EAGVAQSPRYKIIEKRQSVAFWCNPISGHATLYWYQQILGQGPKLLIQFQNNGVVDDSQLPKDRFSAERLKGVDSTLKIQPAKLEDSAVYLCASSSGRSAGGPTDTQYFGPGTRLTVL.

The CDR3 region is CASLRGRDYGYTF. CDR3 in DNA: TGTGCCAGTCTCAGGGGGCGCGACTATGGCTACACCTTC. This chain joins TRBV6-1 and TRBJ1-2, with TRBD1 matching over 8 bases. Germline CDR1 MNHNS, CDR2 SASEGT. This CDR3 is built from 13 residues. V shed 9 bases, J shed 3 bases, and the junction held 6 bases outside the gene matches.